This T cell receptor beta chain originates from a study of beta chain features in type 1 diabetes. The authors sorted CD4+ naive, central memory, regulatory and stem cell-like memory cells via CD45RO/CCR7/CD25/CD127/CD95/CD27. Each of the sorted populations had a purity greater than 98%. About this clone: Its antigen remains unknown.

The study, taken as a whole, reports: Type 1 diabetes patients showed a moderate but significant shortening of TCRB CDR3s in all four CD4+ subsets.

Sequencing targeted expressed TCRB transcripts, as all isolated RNA had been reverse transcribed. Method: immunoSEQ multiplex PCR; TCRdb's copy keeps in-frame clones and lacks some. The data show 300,000 or so clones, less than 15% seen once. Sequenced material: naive CD4+ T cells from blood. The receptor was derived from a woman aged 18-30 years with type 1 diabetes.

The CDR3 spells CASSSTGTRYNEQFF. CDR3 sequence (DNA): TGTGCCAGCAGCTCGACCGGGACTAGGTACAATGAGCAGTTCTTC. The chain carries TRBV7-9 and TRBJ2-1; 8 bases are a match to TRBD2. The ends lost 4 bases at V and 4 bases at J; junction bases unmatched: 6. CDR1 is SEHNR and CDR2 is FQNEAQ in the germline V gene (reference sequence). This CDR3 is 15 amino acids long.